This passage covers 6 T cell receptor beta chains from one sample sequenced in a study of blood T cell repertoires in COVID-19. Sequencing was performed with immunoSEQ multiplex PCR; in TCRdb, only in-frame clones are kept and a portion is missing. The table records 250,000 to 350,000 clones, 70% to 90% of them present only once. Sequencing was done on a sample of PBMCs or T cells enriched from blood (not recorded which). The source is a woman in her 30s who had recovered from COVID-19.

This clone was seen a few times. The rearrangement links TRBV24-1 to TRBJ2-2; 8 bases agree with TRBD2. This CDR3 has 19 amino acids. Looked up from germline, CDR1 is KGHDR and CDR2 is SFDVKD. After removal of 3 bases from V and 5 bases from J, the junction contained 16 bases not matched to a gene. CDR3 in amino acids: CATSDRARAGVIGTGELFF. CDR3 DNA: TGTGCCACCAGTGATAGGGCCCGAGCGGGAGTTATAGGGACCGGGGAGCTGTTTTTT.

This clone was seen a few times. The chain uses TRBV2 and TRBJ1-5; D gene ambiguous. V lost 7 bases and J 3 bases, leaving 7 bases between the germline ends. The CDR3 has 12 amino acids. Germline lookup yields CDR1 SNHLY and CDR2 FYNNEI. For the CDR3, the DNA is TGTGCCAGCAAGCAGGACAATCAGCCCCAGCATTTT. Protein: CASKQDNQPQHF.

The gene calls are TRBV3-1 (or the pseudogene TRBV3-2) and TRBJ2-7; 8 nucleotides match TRBD1. With 1 base clipped from V and 3 bases from J, the junction kept 2 bases outside the gene matches. CDR3 length: 14 amino acids. Germline V lookup: CDR1 LGHDT, CDR2 YNNKEL (reference sequence). The CDR3: CASSQGDRNYEQYF. The CDR3 region has the DNA TGTGCCAGCAGCCAAGGGGACAGGAACTACGAGCAGTACTTC.

A single count supports this clone. The chain links TRBV10-2 to TRBJ1-2; the D gene is possibly TRBD1 (5 bases). V was pared by 1 base and J by 0 bases, with 9 bases between. This CDR3 spans 15 amino acids. The germline gives CDR1 WSHSY, CDR2 SAAADI. CDR3 in amino acids: CASSEFPGTNYGYTF. Here the CDR3 DNA reads TGCGCCAGCAGTGAGTTTCCAGGGACTAACTATGGCTACACCTTC.

The chain uses TRBV7-9 and TRBJ2-1; D is possibly TRBD1 (5 bases). The ends were cut back, 3 bases at V and 1 base at J, with 7 bases in the middle. The CDR3 runs 14 residues. The germline V gene has CDR1 SEHNR and CDR2 FQNEAQ (reference sequence). DNA for the CDR3: TGTGCCAGCAGCTTTACAGGATCCTACAATGAGCAGTTCTTC. It codes for CASSFTGSYNEQFF.

This rearrangement joins TRBV10-1 to TRBJ2-2; 8 bases align to TRBD1. The CDR3 has 17 residues. J gave up 5 bases and V 0 bases, and 8 bases lay outside the gene matches. From germline, CDR1 is WNHNN and CDR2 SYGVQD (reference sequence). CDR3 sequence reads: CASSESETGVYTGELFF. The CDR3 DNA reads as TGCGCCAGCAGTGAGTCCGAGACAGGGGTCTATACCGGGGAGCTGTTTTTT.